This passage covers 23 T cell receptor beta chains from one sample sequenced in a study of blood T cell repertoires in COVID-19. Generated by immunoSEQ multiplex PCR, the TCRdb table keeps only in-frame clones and is missing some. The data show about 380,000 clones, around 85% seen once. Sequencing used peripheral blood. The source is a woman between 18 and 29 years old with acute or convalescent COVID-19.

This clone was seen just once. The genes are TRBV28 and TRBJ1-2, with no clear D. V was pared by 10 bases and J by 6 bases, with 21 bases between. This CDR3 comprises 14 residues. Germline V lookup: CDR1 MDHEN, CDR2 SYDVKM. The CDR3 coding sequence is TGTGCCACCGGATCTTCCGACGGGAAAGATGGCTACACCTTC. It is translated as CATGSSDGKDGYTF.

The rearrangement links TRBV29-1 to TRBJ2-1; 9 bases are a match to TRBD2. This CDR3 region has 15 residues. CDR1 is SQVTM and CDR2 is ANQGSEA in the germline V gene. Trimming at V came to 8 bases and at J to 6 bases, leaving 14 bases not matched to a gene. The CDR3 region is CSTESVAGGVNEQFF. The CDR3 coding sequence is TGCAGCACCGAGTCGGTGGCGGGGGGGGTCAATGAGCAGTTCTTC.

Ten or more counts support this clone. CDR3 residues: CASKYSRGERSNYGYTF. CDR3 nucleotide sequence: TGTGCCAGTAAATACTCCCGAGGCGAAAGGTCTAACTATGGCTACACCTTC. The chain joins TRBV19 to TRBJ1-2; D unclear. CDR1 and CDR2 (germline): LNHDA, SQIVND (reference sequence). V dropped 7 bases and J dropped 0 bases, with 21 bases sitting between them. The CDR3 is made up of 17 amino acids.

This clone was seen a single time. This chain connects TRBV18 to TRBJ1-1; D is unresolved. This CDR3 contains 14 residues. Germline V gives CDR1 KGHSH, CDR2 LQKENI. V was clipped by 6 bases and J by 3 bases, with 14 bases between them. CDR3: CASSQASMDTEAFF. Written as DNA, the CDR3 is TGTGCCAGCTCTCAGGCGTCCATGGACACTGAAGCTTTCTTT.

The rearrangement uses TRBV5-1 and TRBJ1-6; D might be TRBD1 (5 bases). The length of the CDR3 is 16 residues. Looked up from germline, CDR1 is SGHRS and CDR2 is YFSETQ. V lost 2 bases and J lost 5, with 14 bases in between. The CDR3 DNA sequence: TGCGCCAGCAGCTTCGGTTACGCGGGGGATAATTCACCCCTCCACTTT. Protein: CASSFGYAGDNSPLHF. Supplemented by reference TRBV5-1 and TRBJ1-6, the full variable domain reads KAGVTQTPRYLIKTRGQQVTLSCSPISGHRSVSWYQQTPGQGLQFLFEYFSETQRNKGNFPGRFSGRQFSNSRSEMNVSTLELGDSALYLCASSFGYAGDNSPLHFGNGTRLTVT.

The chain uses TRBV18 and TRBJ2-7; TRBD1 aligns across 7 bases. V lost 5 bases, J lost 1 base, and 5 bases stayed unmatched. Germline V gene lookup returns CDR1 KGHSH and CDR2 LQKENI. The CDR3 extends over 14 amino acids. The CDR3 DNA sequence: TGTGCCAGCTCATCTCGGACAGGTTCCTACGAGCAGTACTTC. Translation gives CASSSRTGSYEQYF.

V usage is TRBV6-4 and J usage is TRBJ2-1; 8 bases fit TRBD2. Germline trimming cut 4 bases from V and 8 bases from J; bases unmatched to any gene: 10. The germline CDR1 and CDR2 sequences are MRHNA and SNTAGT. The CDR3 contains 15 residues. CDR3 in DNA: TGTGCCAGCAGTGGAGAAGCGGGAGCTGGGTATGAGCAGTTCTTC. Protein: CASSGEAGAGYEQFF.

This clone was detected only a few times. This chain joins TRBV3-1 (or the pseudogene TRBV3-2) and TRBJ2-1; 8 bases map to TRBD2. Germline V gene data show CDR1 as LGHDT and CDR2 as YNNKEL (reference sequence). The CDR3 totals 12 residues. The CDR3: CVGVAGHNEQFF. The CDR3 bases are TGTGTCGGAGTAGCGGGACACAATGAGCAGTTCTTC.

The rearrangement links TRBV6-5 to TRBJ1-2, with TRBD1 matching over 10 bases. The CDR3 totals 14 residues. V was clipped by 2 bases and J by 6 bases; unmatched bases: 3. Germline V lookup: CDR1 MNHEY, CDR2 SVGAGI. The CDR3 reads CASSYDGTGDGYTF. The CDR3 bases are TGTGCCAGCAGTTACGATGGGACAGGGGATGGCTACACCTTC.

This clone was counted a few times. This chain connects TRBV6-5 to TRBJ1-2; tentatively, D is TRBD1 (6 bases). This CDR3 region has 12 residues. Trimming took 10 bases from V and 1 from J, leaving 10 bases between them. Germline loops: CDR1 MNHEY, CDR2 SVGAGI. The CDR3 reads CAIRTDNYGYTF. The CDR3 DNA sequence: TGTGCCATTCGGACAGATAACTATGGCTACACCTTC.

This clone occurred once. The chain links TRBV6-5 to TRBJ1-1, with 8 bases identical to TRBD1. This CDR3 is built from 14 residues. Per germline, CDR1 MNHEY and CDR2 SVGAGI. V gave up 6 bases and J gave up 9 bases; unmatched junction bases: 12. The CDR3 DNA sequence: TGTGCCAGCAGAAAGGGACAGGCCCACCAAAAAGCTTTCTTT. Its protein product is CASRKGQAHQKAFF.

The V call is TRBV6-5, the J call TRBJ2-7; perhaps TRBD1 as D (6 bases). Germline V gives CDR1 MNHEY, CDR2 SVGAGI. The CDR3 extends over 14 amino acids. V lost 8 bases, J lost 2 bases, and 16 bases lay in between. DNA of the CDR3: TGTGCCAGCGGAACGCTAGGGGGACCCTACGAGCAGTACTTC. Translation gives CASGTLGGPYEQYF.

V and J are TRBV19 and TRBJ1-2; TRBD1 might be the D (5 bases). Trimming shortened V by 4 bases and J by 1 base, and 31 bases separated the two germline ends. The germline CDR1 and CDR2 sequences are LNHDA and SQIVND (reference sequence). The CDR3 runs 21 residues. DNA for the CDR3: TGTGCCAGTAGTACGCCTTTGGGCTACGGTGCAGGGACGGGGGATAACTATGGCTACACCTTC. Protein: CASSTPLGYGAGTGDNYGYTF.

The rearrangement links TRBV7-9 to TRBJ1-4, with 7 bases identical to TRBD1. V shed 6 bases and J 3 bases; nucleotides not matched to a gene: 4. CDR1 is SEHNR and CDR2 is FQNEAQ in the germline V gene (reference sequence). This CDR3 region has 14 residues. The CDR3 DNA is TGTGCCAGCAGATTACAGGGGTCTAATGAAAAACTGTTTTTT. Amino acid sequence: CASRLQGSNEKLFF.

This clone was recorded a few times. The V and J genes are TRBV19 and TRBJ2-5; D might be TRBD1 (6 bases). CDR1 is LNHDA, CDR2 SQIVND, per germline (reference sequence). The germline V and J ends were trimmed by 5 bases and 1 base, with 20 bases remaining between them. The CDR3 sequence is 17 residues long. The CDR3 loop reads CASSSPGRGTLQETQYF. CDR3 DNA: TGTGCCAGTAGTTCCCCGGGAAGGGGGACCCTCCAAGAGACCCAGTACTTC.

V gene TRBV5-1 combines with J gene TRBJ1-1; the D is unclear. The germline gives CDR1 SGHRS, CDR2 YFSETQ. The CDR3 covers 15 residues. V dropped 5 bases and J dropped 5 bases, with 19 bases sitting between them. The CDR3 spells CASRPDRPLGTEAFF. The DNA for the CDR3 is TGCGCCAGCAGGCCGGACCGTCCACTAGGGACTGAAGCTTTCTTT.

The chain has TRBV19 and TRBJ1-2; D uncertain. The CDR3 consists of 12 residues. The V end was cut by 5 bases, the J end by 5 bases, with 9 bases between. The V gene's germline CDR1 is LNHDA and CDR2 SQIVND (reference sequence). For the CDR3, the DNA is TGTGCCAGTAGTCCGACAACATATGGCTACACCTTC. The encoded protein is CASSPTTYGYTF.

V gene TRBV5-1 combines with J gene TRBJ2-1; D is unclear. This CDR3 region has 12 residues. Germline CDR1 reads SGHRS; CDR2 reads YFSETQ. V lost 1 base and J lost 8, with 7 bases in between. The CDR3 region has the DNA TGCGCCAGCAGCTTGCAGCGCTATGAGCAGTTCTTC. Residues: CASSLQRYEQFF.

V usage is TRBV5-1 and J usage is TRBJ1-1, with 7 bases fitting TRBD1. This CDR3 spans 14 amino acids. V lost 2 bases and J lost 7; bases outside the gene matches: 8. Germline loops: CDR1 SGHRS, CDR2 YFSETQ. CDR3 nucleotide sequence: TGCGCCAGCAGCTTTGTCCCCGGGACAGTTGAAGCTTTCTTT. Residues: CASSFVPGTVEAFF. The entire variable domain, with the rest obtained from reference TRBV5-1 and TRBJ1-1, is as follows: KAGVTQTPRYLIKTRGQQVTLSCSPISGHRSVSWYQQTPGQGLQFLFEYFSETQRNKGNFPGRFSGRQFSNSRSEMNVSTLELGDSALYLCASSFVPGTVEAFFGQGTRLTVV.

This clone was seen repeatedly, ten times or more. The chain carries TRBV5-1 and TRBJ2-5; D gene ambiguous. The CDR3 length is 15 residues. The V end lost 0 bases, the J end lost 3 bases, and 12 bases lay between the germline ends. The V gene's germline CDR1 is SGHRS and CDR2 YFSETQ. Here the CDR3 reads CASSLGTDREETQYF. The CDR3 DNA is TGCGCCAGCAGCTTGGGAACCGACCGGGAAGAGACCCAGTACTTC.

J is TRBJ1-1 and V is TRBV2; the D is unclear. This CDR3 comprises 13 residues. CDR1 is SNHLY and CDR2 is FYNNEI in the germline V gene. V lost 7 bases and J lost 1, with 10 bases in between. The CDR3 is CASIFRGNTEAFF. CDR3 in DNA: TGTGCCAGCATCTTTCGGGGGAACACTGAAGCTTTCTTT.

The chain recombines TRBV10-1 with TRBJ2-4, with 14 bases identical to TRBD2. Trimming removed 6 bases from V and 0 bases from J; junction bases left unmatched: 7. CDR3 length: 18 amino acids. Germline CDR1 WNHNN, CDR2 SYGVQD (reference sequence). This chain's CDR3 is CASSPGTSGGLAKNIQYF. CDR3 coding DNA: TGCGCCAGCAGCCCCGGGACTAGCGGGGGACTAGCCAAAAACATTCAGTACTTC.

The V gene is TRBV28, the J gene TRBJ1-2, with D unclear. CDR3 length equals 13 residues. CDR1 and CDR2 (germline): MDHEN, SYDVKM. Deletions cut 2 bases from V and 3 bases from J, with 7 bases between. DNA for the CDR3: TGTGCCAGCAGTTTAAAAACTGACTATGGCTACACCTTC. Protein: CASSLKTDYGYTF.